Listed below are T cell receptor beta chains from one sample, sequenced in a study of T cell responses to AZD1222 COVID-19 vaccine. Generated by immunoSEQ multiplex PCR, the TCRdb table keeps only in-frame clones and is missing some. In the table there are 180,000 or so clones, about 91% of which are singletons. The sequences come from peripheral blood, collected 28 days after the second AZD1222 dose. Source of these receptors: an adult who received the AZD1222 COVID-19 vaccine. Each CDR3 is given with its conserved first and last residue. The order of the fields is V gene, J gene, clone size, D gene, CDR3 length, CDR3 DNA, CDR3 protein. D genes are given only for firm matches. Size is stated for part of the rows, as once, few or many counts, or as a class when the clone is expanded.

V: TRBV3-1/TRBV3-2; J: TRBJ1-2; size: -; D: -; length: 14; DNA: TGTGCCAGCAGCCAACCCGGAGGAGGCTATGGCTACACCTTC; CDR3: CASSQPGGGYGYTF
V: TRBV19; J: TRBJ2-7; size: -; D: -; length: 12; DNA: TGTGCCAGTAGTCCGGGACTCTACGAGCAGTACTTC; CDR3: CASSPGLYEQYF
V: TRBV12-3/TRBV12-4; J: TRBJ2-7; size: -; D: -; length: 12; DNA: TGTGCCAGCACCGGGCAGGGCTACGAGCAGTACTTC; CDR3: CASTGQGYEQYF
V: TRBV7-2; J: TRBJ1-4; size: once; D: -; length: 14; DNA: TGTGCCAGCAGCTCTGGGACCTATAATGAAAAACTGTTTTTT; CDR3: CASSSGTYNEKLFF
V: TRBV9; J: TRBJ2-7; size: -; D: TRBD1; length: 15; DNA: TGTGCCAGCAGCGTCGGGACAGGGGGCTTCTACGAGCAGTACTTC; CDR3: CASSVGTGGFYEQYF
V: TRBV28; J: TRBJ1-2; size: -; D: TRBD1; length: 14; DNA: TGTGCCAGCAGTATCCCGGGACAGCAAGCTAGCTACACCTTC; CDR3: CASSIPGQQASYTF
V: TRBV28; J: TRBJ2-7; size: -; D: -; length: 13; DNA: TGTGCCAGCAGTCCACAGGAATACTACGAGCAGTACTTC; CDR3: CASSPQEYYEQYF
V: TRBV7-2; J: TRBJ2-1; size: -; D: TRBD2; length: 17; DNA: TGTGCCAGCAGCTTAGCCCTTAGCGGGGGGGCCTACAATGAGCAGTTCTTC; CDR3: CASSLALSGGAYNEQFF
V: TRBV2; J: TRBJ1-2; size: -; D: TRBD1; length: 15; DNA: TGTGCCAGCATTGGACAGGCGTGGTCAGGCTATGGCTACACCTTC; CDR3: CASIGQAWSGYGYTF
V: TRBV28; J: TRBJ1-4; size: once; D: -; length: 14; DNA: TGTGCCAGCCACCTCAGGGGTGGAGGCGAAAAACTGTTTTTT; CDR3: CASHLRGGGEKLFF
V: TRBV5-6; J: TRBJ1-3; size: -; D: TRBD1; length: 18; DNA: TGTGCCAGCCCCTCAGAGGGGGCACAGAGGAACTCTGGAAACACCATATATTTT; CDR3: CASPSEGAQRNSGNTIYF
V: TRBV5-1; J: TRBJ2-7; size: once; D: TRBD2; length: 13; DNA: TGCGCCAGCAGGGCTAGCGGGAGCTACGAGCAGTACTTC; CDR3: CASRASGSYEQYF
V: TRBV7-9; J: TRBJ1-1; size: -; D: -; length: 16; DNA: TGTGCCAGCAGCTTGATTGGGGGGGAGAAGAACACTGAAGCTTTCTTT; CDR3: CASSLIGGEKNTEAFF
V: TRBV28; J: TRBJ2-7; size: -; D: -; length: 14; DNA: TGTGCCAGCAGGGGGCAGGTGAGCTCCTACGAGCAGTACTTC; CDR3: CASRGQVSSYEQYF
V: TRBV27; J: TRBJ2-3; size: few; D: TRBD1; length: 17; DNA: TGTGCCAGCAGTTTATACCCGACAGGGGGTGGAACAGATACGCAGTATTTT; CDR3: CASSLYPTGGGTDTQYF
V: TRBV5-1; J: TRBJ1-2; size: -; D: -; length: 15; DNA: TGCGCCAGCAGCTTGGTCGTGGGCGGGGGCTATGGCTACACCTTC; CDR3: CASSLVVGGGYGYTF
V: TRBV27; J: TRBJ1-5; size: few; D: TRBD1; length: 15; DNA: TGTGCCAGCAGTCCGGACAGGGGCGGCAATCAGCCCCAGCATTTT; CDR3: CASSPDRGGNQPQHF
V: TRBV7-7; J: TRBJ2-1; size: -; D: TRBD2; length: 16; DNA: TGTGCTAGCAGCCCAAGGGGGACTAGCGGTCGGAATGAGCAGTTCTTC; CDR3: CASSPRGTSGRNEQFF
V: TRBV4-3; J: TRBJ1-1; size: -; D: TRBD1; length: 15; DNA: TGCGCCAGCAGCCACGGACAGGGCCTAGACACTGAAGCTTTCTTT; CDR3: CASSHGQGLDTEAFF
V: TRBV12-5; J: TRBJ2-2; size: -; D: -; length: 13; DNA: TGTGCTAGTGGCCTGGGGACCCCGGGGGAGCTGTTTTTT; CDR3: CASGLGTPGELFF
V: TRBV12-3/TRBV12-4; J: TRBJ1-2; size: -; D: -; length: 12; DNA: TGTGCCAGCAGTTCGACAGGATATGGCTACACCTTC; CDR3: CASSSTGYGYTF
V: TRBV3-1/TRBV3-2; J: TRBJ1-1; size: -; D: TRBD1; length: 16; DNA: TGTGCCAGCAGCCAGAGCGCCGGGGACAGGGACACTGAAGCTTTCTTT; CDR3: CASSQSAGDRDTEAFF
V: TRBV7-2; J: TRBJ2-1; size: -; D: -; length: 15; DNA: TGTGCCAGCTTTCTGTCCGTTTCCGCTTACAATGAGCAGTTCTTC; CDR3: CASFLSVSAYNEQFF
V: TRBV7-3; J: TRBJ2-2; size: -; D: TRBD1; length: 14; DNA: TGTGCCAGCAGCTTAGACAGGGAGACCGGGGAGCTGTTTTTT; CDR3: CASSLDRETGELFF
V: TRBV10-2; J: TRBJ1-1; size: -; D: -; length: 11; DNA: TGCGCCAGCCGGGGTTCGGGTAAAGAATTCTTT; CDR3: CASRGSGKEFF
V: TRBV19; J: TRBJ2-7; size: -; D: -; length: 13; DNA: TGTGCCAGTAGTATTAACAGGGACTACGAGCAGTACTTC; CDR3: CASSINRDYEQYF
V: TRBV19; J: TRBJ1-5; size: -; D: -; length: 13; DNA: TGTGCCAGTGGGGAGGGAGGTGATCAGCCCCAGCATTTT; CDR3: CASGEGGDQPQHF
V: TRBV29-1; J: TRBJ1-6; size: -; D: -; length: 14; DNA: TGCAGCGTTGTCTTGAAGGGGACGAATTCACCCCTCCACTTT; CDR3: CSVVLKGTNSPLHF
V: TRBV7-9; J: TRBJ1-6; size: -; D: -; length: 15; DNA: TGTGCCAGCAGCTTAGGGACGGGGCCTAATTCACCCCTCCACTTT; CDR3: CASSLGTGPNSPLHF
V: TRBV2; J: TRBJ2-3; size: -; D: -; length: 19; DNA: TGTGCCAGCAGTGAAGCGCTAACCGACCGGGAACTAAGGCAGTATACGCAGTATTTT; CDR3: CASSEALTDRELRQYTQYF
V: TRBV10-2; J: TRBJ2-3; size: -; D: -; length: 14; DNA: TGCGCCAGCAGTGATTCGGGGTCGGGAGATACGCAGTATTTT; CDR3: CASSDSGSGDTQYF